The rows below give T cell receptor beta chains drawn from one sample of a study of T cell changes during pregnancy in multiple sclerosis. TCRdb's copy holds only in-frame clones and misses some; the assay was immunoSEQ multiplex PCR. The sample gives around 35,000 clones, 85% to 95% of which show up once; 0.35% to 0.45% is in the top ten. The source was CD4+ T cells from peripheral blood mononuclear cells, collected in the third trimester of pregnancy. The origin of the receptors is a female donor in good health, enrolled as a control in a pregnancy study. The conserved cysteine and the conserved F or W are not part of the CDR3 here.

>TRBJ2-5|TRBV6-6|13
ASSPPGQGPGTQY
>TRBJ1-1|TRBV7-9|11
ASSLFSYGEAF
>TRBJ1-4|TRBV7-6|10
ASSARNEKLF
>TRBJ1-4|TRBV18|14
ASSPSDRDLNEKLF
>TRBJ2-7|TRBV19|13
ASSKPGVGSYEQY
>TRBJ2-3|TRBV11-2|14
ASSASGTSSGDTQY
>TRBJ2-5|TRBV7-2|14
ASSLREGGGRETQY
>TRBJ2-5|TRBV4-1|13
ASSQAQLAGETQY
>TRBJ1-1|TRBV23-1|9
ARERDTEAF
>TRBJ2-2|TRBV6-5|13
ASSYSNRFTGELF
>TRBJ1-5|TRBV2|12
ASSVEQGRQPQH
>TRBJ1-1|TRBV27|16
ASSFLGRGRGSNTEAF
>TRBJ2-2|TRBV7-2|13
ASSLRGLHTGELF
>TRBJ2-7|TRBV5-6|13
ASSYAGTGRGEQY
>TRBJ1-1|TRBV10-3|12
AIRNMRENTEAF
>TRBJ1-5|TRBV5-6|13
ASSSLQGSNQPQH
>TRBJ2-7|TRBV11-3|14
ASSLEQGGGSYEQY
>TRBJ2-3|TRBV19|11
ASLRVGTDTQY
>TRBJ2-2|TRBV2|11
ASSEQGRGELF
>TRBJ2-2|TRBV2|12
ASTNGQNTGELF
>TRBJ1-3|TRBV18|13
ASSPQTGLGNTIY
>TRBJ1-1|TRBV4-3|11
ASSSQVNTEAF
>TRBJ1-4|TRBV6-6|12
ASSPGQEYEKLF
>TRBJ1-3|TRBV9|15
ASSVVGTGYAGNTIY